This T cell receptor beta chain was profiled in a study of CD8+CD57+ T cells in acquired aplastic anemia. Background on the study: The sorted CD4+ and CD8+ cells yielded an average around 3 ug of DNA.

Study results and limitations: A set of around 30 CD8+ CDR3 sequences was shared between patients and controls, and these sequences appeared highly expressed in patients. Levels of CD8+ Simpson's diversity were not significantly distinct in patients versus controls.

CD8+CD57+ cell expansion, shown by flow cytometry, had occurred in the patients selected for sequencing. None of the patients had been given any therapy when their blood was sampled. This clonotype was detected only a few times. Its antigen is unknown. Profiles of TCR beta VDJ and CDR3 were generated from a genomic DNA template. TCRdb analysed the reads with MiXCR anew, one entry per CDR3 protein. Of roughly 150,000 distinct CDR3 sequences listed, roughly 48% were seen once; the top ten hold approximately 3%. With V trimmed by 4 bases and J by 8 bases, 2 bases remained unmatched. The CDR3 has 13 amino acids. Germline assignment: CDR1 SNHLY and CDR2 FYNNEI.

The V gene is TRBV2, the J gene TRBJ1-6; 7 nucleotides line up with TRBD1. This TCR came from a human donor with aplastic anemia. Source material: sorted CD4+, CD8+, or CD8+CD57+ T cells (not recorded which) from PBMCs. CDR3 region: CASSVGTDSPLHF. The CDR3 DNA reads TGTGCCAGCAGTGTGGGGACAGATTCACCCCTCCACTTT.